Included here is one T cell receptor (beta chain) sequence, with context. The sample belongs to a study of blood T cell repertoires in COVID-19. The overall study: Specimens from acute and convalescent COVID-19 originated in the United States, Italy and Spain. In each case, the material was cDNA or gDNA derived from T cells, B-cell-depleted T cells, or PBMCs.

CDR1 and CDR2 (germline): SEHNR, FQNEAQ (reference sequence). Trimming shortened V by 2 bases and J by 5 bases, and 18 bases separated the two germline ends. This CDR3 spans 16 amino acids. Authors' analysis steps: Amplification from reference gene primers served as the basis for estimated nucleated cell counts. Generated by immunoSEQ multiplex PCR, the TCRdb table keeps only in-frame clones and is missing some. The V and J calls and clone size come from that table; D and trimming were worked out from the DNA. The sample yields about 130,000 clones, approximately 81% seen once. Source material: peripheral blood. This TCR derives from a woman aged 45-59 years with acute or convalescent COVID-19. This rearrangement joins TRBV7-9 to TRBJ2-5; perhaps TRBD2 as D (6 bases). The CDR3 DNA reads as TGTGCCAGCAGCTTAATGGGGACGGGACTGGGGGAGACCCAGTACTTC. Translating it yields CASSLMGTGLGETQYF.